The 26 T cell receptor beta chains below all came from one sample that was sequenced in a study of T cell repertoires in cytomegalovirus infection. Antigens of these TCRs are unknown. TCRdb reprocessed the reads with MiXCR, giving one entry per CDR3 protein. The sample contains around 800,000 distinct CDR3 sequences, 32% of which appear only once. The specimen was cultured CD8+ T cells from PBMCs, collected from culture after CMV antigen stimulation. All receptors derive from a human donor in good health (CMV status not recorded). Some clones in this sample may be carry-over from other donors' samples.

This clonotype was recorded a few times. The gene calls are TRBV12-3 or TRBV12-4 and TRBJ2-5, with unresolved D. The length of the CDR3 is 15 residues. With 1 base removed from V and 3 bases from J, the gap between germline ends came to 12 bases. The CDR3 DNA follows: TGTGCCAGCAGTTTAGAGTACGTCCTCGAAGAGACCCAGTACTTC. This codes for CASSLEYVLEETQYF.

The V and J genes are TRBV28 and TRBJ2-7; the D gene could be TRBD1 or TRBD2 (5 bases each). Looked up from germline, CDR1 is MDHEN and CDR2 is SYDVKM. V was cut by 5 bases and J by 3 bases, with 14 bases left in between. The length of the CDR3 is 14 residues. In nucleotides, the CDR3 is TGTGCCAGCAGTCTCCGGGACGGCCACTACGAGCAGTACGTC. It codes for CASSLRDGHYEQYV.

Concerning this clonotype itself: One end of the junction is discordant with germline, which a read error may explain. The rearrangement joins TRBV7-7 to TRBJ2-1; possibly TRBD1 for D (6 bases). Germline CDR1 reads SSHAT; CDR2 reads FNYEAQ (reference sequence). This CDR3 is built from 12 residues. The CDR3 region is CASSNRAAEQFF. The CDR3, as DNA: TGTGCTAGCAGCAACAGGGCGGCTGAGCAGTTCTTC.

For the CDR3, the DNA is TGTGCCACCAGCAGATCCCGGGGCCAAGAGACCCAGTACTTC. Translating gives CATSRSRGQETQYF. V and J are TRBV15 and TRBJ2-5, with D maybe TRBD2 (5 bases). The CDR3 length is 14 residues. Germline V gene sequence: CDR1 LNHNV, CDR2 YYDKDF (reference sequence). Trimming stripped 2 bases from V and 1 base from J, with 8 bases between. The variable domain in full, completed from reference TRBV15 and TRBJ2-5, reads DAMVIQNPRYQVTQFGKPVTLSCSQTLNHNVMYWYQQKSSQAPKLLFHYYDKDFNNEADTPDNFQSRRPNTSFCFLDIRSPGLGDTAMYLCATSRSRGQETQYFGPGTRLLVL.

There are a few counts of this clonotype. The junction differs from germline at one of its ends, possibly a read error. The chain combines TRBV6-4 with TRBJ2-1; maybe TRBD2 (7 bases). The CDR3 has 15 residues. Germline CDR1 and CDR2: MRHNA and SNTAGT. CDR3 bases: TGTGCCAGCAGTGAAAAGGGGGGGGCCTATAATGAGCAGTTCTTC. Its translation is CASSEKGGAYNEQFF.

The gene calls are TRBV4-3 and TRBJ1-1; D ambiguous. The CDR3 sequence is 14 residues long. The germline gives CDR1 LGHNA, CDR2 YSLEER. Trimming shortened V by 0 bases and J by 6 bases, and 11 bases separated the two germline ends. The CDR3 here is CASSQDAAGSEAFF. CDR3 DNA sequence: TGCGCCAGCAGCCAAGATGCGGCTGGGTCTGAAGCTTTCTTT.

This clonotype was detected ten times or more. The J gene is TRBJ2-7, the V gene TRBV7-9; weak D call: TRBD2 (5 bases). The germline V and J ends were trimmed by 4 bases and 2 bases, with 9 bases remaining between them. The CDR3 sequence is 13 residues long. Looked up from germline, CDR1 is SEHNR and CDR2 is FQNEAQ (reference sequence). CDR3 sequence: CASSSRGAYEQYF. In DNA, the CDR3 is TGTGCCAGCAGCTCACGGGGAGCCTACGAGCAGTACTTC.

The chain carries TRBV6-6 and TRBJ2-1; D not certain. This CDR3 has 14 residues. CDR1 and CDR2 from the germline V gene are MNHNY and SVGAGI (reference sequence). V lost 8 bases, J lost 0 bases, and 11 bases lay in between. CDR3 protein: CASGPTSSYNEQFF. CDR3 sequence (DNA): TGTGCCAGCGGCCCGACGAGCTCCTACAATGAGCAGTTCTTC.

The rearrangement links TRBV7-9 to TRBJ1-1; TRBD1 aligns across 12 bases. CDR1 SEHNR and CDR2 FQNEAQ come from the germline V gene (reference sequence). The CDR3 has 17 residues. The V gene end was trimmed by 1 base and the J gene end by 1 base; junction bases not matched to a gene: 4. CDR3 residues: CASSLVGTGGRNTEAFF. The CDR3 DNA is TGTGCCAGCAGCTTAGTTGGGACAGGGGGCCGGAACACTGAAGCTTTCTTT.

In nucleotides, the CDR3 is TGCAGTGCAAAACGGGACACCCGACAGAACCCGAATAATTCACCCCTCCACTTT. Protein sequence: CSAKRDTRQNPNNSPLHF. The chain has TRBV20-1 and TRBJ1-6; TRBD1 might be the D (6 bases). The CDR3 has 18 residues. V was cut by 6 bases and J by 5 bases, with 26 bases left in between. Per the germline V gene, CDR1 is DFQATT and CDR2 is SNEGSKA (reference sequence).

The chain uses TRBV12-5 and TRBJ2-1; a possible D gene is TRBD2 (5 bases). V was shortened by 9 bases and J by 6 bases, with 9 bases between the two germline ends. Per germline, CDR1 LGHNT and CDR2 FRNRAP. The CDR3 totals 11 residues. CDR3 sequence: CASARANEQFF. The CDR3 DNA reads as TGTGCTAGCGCGAGGGCCAATGAGCAGTTCTTC. Complete variable domain (other parts from reference TRBV12-5 and TRBJ2-1): DARVTQTPRHKVTEMGQEVTMRCQPILGHNTVFWYRQTMMQGLELLAYFRNRAPLDDSGMPKDRFSAEMPDATLATLKIQPSEPRDSAVYFCASARANEQFFGPGTRLTVL.

The chain combines TRBV20-1 with TRBJ1-6, with D perhaps matching TRBD1 (6 bases). Per germline, CDR1 DFQATT and CDR2 SNEGSKA (reference sequence). Between the trimmed V and J ends, which lost 6 bases and 2 bases, there was a span of 11 bases. The CDR3 sequence is 14 residues long. The CDR3 region is CSAPTGAYNSPLHF. CDR3 sequence (DNA): TGCAGTGCACCGACAGGAGCCTATAATTCACCCCTCCACTTT.

This clonotype occurred many times. The gene calls are TRBV7-8 and TRBJ2-2; 8 positions agree with TRBD2. This CDR3 is 17 amino acids long. Germline assignment: CDR1 SGHVS and CDR2 FQNEAQ. The J segment lost 4 bases and the V segment lost 3 bases, leaving 10 bases of the junction unmatched. CDR3 sequence: CASSFRWGAGATGELFF. The DNA of the CDR3 is TGTGCCAGCAGCTTCAGATGGGGAGCGGGGGCCACCGGGGAGCTGTTTTTT.

This clonotype was found many times. This sequence joins TRBV7-2 and TRBJ1-6; D is perhaps TRBD1 (6 bases). V was shortened by 5 bases and J by 9 bases, with 23 bases between the two germline ends. CDR3 length: 17 amino acids. Germline V CDR1 and CDR2: SGHTA, FQGNSA. CDR3 nucleotides: TGTGCCAGCAGCGATAGCCACGGGCAGGGGATAAGTTCACCCCTCCACTTT. It codes for CASSDSHGQGISSPLHF.

This clonotype occurred once. The chain carries TRBV19 and TRBJ2-2, with D possibly matching TRBD2 (7 bases). The CDR3 length is 17 residues. Trimming cost V 6 bases and J 2 bases, with 19 bases left between them. Germline-derived CDR1 and CDR2 are LNHDA and SQIVND (reference sequence). CDR3 region: CASRNRPGGRNTGELFF. The CDR3 nucleotides are TGTGCCAGTAGGAATCGACCGGGGGGCCGAAACACCGGGGAGCTGTTTTTT. The complete variable domain, with remaining parts taken from reference TRBV19 and TRBJ2-2, reads DGGITQSPKYLFRKEGQNVTLSCEQNLNHDAMYWYRQDPGQGLRLIYYSQIVNDFQKGDIAEGYSVSREKKESFPLTVTSAQKNPTAFYLCASRNRPGGRNTGELFFGEGSRLTVL.

The V call is TRBV7-6, the J call TRBJ2-1, with D maybe TRBD1 (6 bases). Looked up from germline, CDR1 is SGHVS and CDR2 is FNYEAQ. This CDR3 region has 14 residues. The V end lost 1 base, the J end lost 10 bases, and 14 bases lay between the germline ends. The CDR3 DNA reads TGTGCCAGCAGCTTAGAAGACACAGGGAGCGAGCAGTTCTTC. This gives the protein CASSLEDTGSEQFF. Full variable domain (remainder filled in from reference TRBV7-6 and TRBJ2-1): GAGVSQSPRYKVTKRGQDVALRCDPISGHVSLYWYRQALGQGPEFLTYFNYEAQQDKSGLPNDRFSAERPEGSISTLTIQRTEQRDSAMYRCASSLEDTGSEQFFGPGTRLTVL.

A remark on this clonotype: Possible read error: a much larger clone is one base away. V gene TRBV7-6 combines with J gene TRBJ2-2; D might be TRBD2 (5 bases). The CDR3 loop spans 20 amino acids. The germline V gene has CDR1 SGHVS and CDR2 FNYEAQ. CDR3 loop: CVSSPSPGDDGVRYTGELFF. DNA of the CDR3: TGTGTCAGCAGCCCCTCCCCCGGGGATGATGGGGTCAGGTACACCGGGGAGCTGTTTTTT.

The J gene is TRBJ2-2, the V gene TRBV2; TRBD1 matches at 9 bases. CDR1 SNHLY and CDR2 FYNNEI come from the germline V gene. The CDR3 spans 15 residues. The J segment lost 4 bases and the V segment lost 7 bases, leaving 7 bases of the junction unmatched. CDR3 sequence: CASNSRTGATGELFF. In DNA form, the CDR3 reads TGTGCCAGCAATAGTAGGACAGGGGCCACCGGGGAGCTGTTTTTT.

This clonotype was observed many times. The CDR3 nucleotides are TGTGCCAGCAGACTCGCTAAGGGATGGAACTATGGCTACACCTTC. Its protein product is CASRLAKGWNYGYTF. The chain recombines TRBV6-2 or TRBV6-3 with TRBJ1-2, with no clear D. The CDR3 extends over 15 amino acids. Germline CDR1 reads MNHEY; CDR2 reads SVGEGT. V shed 6 bases and J shed 2 bases, with 16 bases lying between them.

This clonotype has only a few counts. V is TRBV5-1 and J is TRBJ1-2; possibly TRBD1 for D (6 bases). The CDR3 has 15 amino acids. CDR1 SGHRS and CDR2 YFSETQ come from the germline V gene. With 0 bases removed from V and 3 bases from J, the gap between germline ends came to 12 bases. In DNA, the CDR3 is TGCGCCAGCAGCTTGGACAGGGTATCGGACTATGGCTACACCTTC. Translated, it gives CASSLDRVSDYGYTF.

This chain connects TRBV9 to TRBJ1-1; D might be TRBD1 (5 bases). The CDR3 totals 14 residues. With 0 bases removed from V and 3 bases from J, the gap between germline ends came to 9 bases. The V gene's germline CDR1 is SGDLS and CDR2 YYNGEE. The CDR3 sequence is CASSVGGDDTEAFF. The CDR3, as DNA: TGTGCCAGCAGCGTAGGAGGGGATGACACTGAAGCTTTCTTT.

The chain combines TRBV5-1 with TRBJ2-5; no clear D gene. CDR1 is SGHRS, CDR2 YFSETQ, per germline. V gave up 0 bases and J gave up 0 bases, with 6 bases separating them. The CDR3 covers 14 residues. The CDR3 is CASSLVTNQETQYF. Here the CDR3 DNA reads TGCGCCAGCAGCTTGGTTACGAACCAAGAGACCCAGTACTTC. Variable domain in full (rest from reference TRBV5-1 and TRBJ2-5): KAGVTQTPRYLIKTRGQQVTLSCSPISGHRSVSWYQQTPGQGLQFLFEYFSETQRNKGNFPGRFSGRQFSNSRSEMNVSTLELGDSALYLCASSLVTNQETQYFGPGTRLLVL.

This clonotype was recorded at least ten times. The chain recombines TRBV15 with TRBJ1-5; unclear D gene. V lost 0 bases to trimming and J lost 0 bases, with 9 bases between them. The CDR3 runs 16 residues. CDR1 is LNHNV, CDR2 YYDKDF, per germline (reference sequence). The CDR3 DNA follows: TGTGCCACCAGCAGAGATGCGGACTATAGCAATCAGCCCCAGCATTTT. It is translated as CATSRDADYSNQPQHF.

The chain employs TRBV6-2 or TRBV6-3 and TRBJ1-1, with 7 bases fitting TRBD1. The CDR3 totals 13 residues. The germline gives CDR1 MNHEY, CDR2 SVGEGT. V lost 8 bases and J lost 4; bases outside the gene matches: 7. The chain's CDR3 is CASAETGTTEAFF. The CDR3 DNA follows: TGTGCCAGCGCCGAGACAGGGACCACTGAAGCTTTCTTT.

This clonotype showed up just a few times. The rearrangement uses TRBV11-2 and TRBJ2-2; D gene uncertain. Germline-derived CDR1 and CDR2 are SGHAT and FQNNGV. The CDR3 loop spans 15 amino acids. Trimming took 5 bases from V and 1 from J, leaving 11 bases between them. The CDR3 DNA sequence: TGTGCCAGCAGCAGAGGAACACAGAACACCGGGGAGCTGTTTTTT. It yields the protein CASSRGTQNTGELFF.

This clonotype was counted a few times. The V call is TRBV4-1, the J call TRBJ1-2; tentative D call: TRBD1 (5 bases). The V end was cut by 0 bases, the J end by 6 bases, with 20 bases between. This CDR3 spans 17 amino acids. Germline CDR1 reads MGHRA; CDR2 reads YSYEKL. CDR3 sequence reads: CASSQDDRTKRTDGYTF. In DNA, the CDR3 is TGCGCCAGCAGCCAAGACGATCGGACAAAACGAACGGATGGCTACACCTTC.